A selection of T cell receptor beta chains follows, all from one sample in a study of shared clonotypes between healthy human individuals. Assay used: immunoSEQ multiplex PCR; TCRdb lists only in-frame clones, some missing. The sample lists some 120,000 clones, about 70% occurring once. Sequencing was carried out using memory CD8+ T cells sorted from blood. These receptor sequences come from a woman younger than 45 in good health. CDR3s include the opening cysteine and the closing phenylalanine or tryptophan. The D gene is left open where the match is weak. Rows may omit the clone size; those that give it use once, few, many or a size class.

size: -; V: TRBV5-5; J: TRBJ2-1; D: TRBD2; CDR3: CASSQGLAGYNEQFF; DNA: TGTGCCAGCAGCCAGGGCCTAGCGGGGTACAATGAGCAGTTCTTC
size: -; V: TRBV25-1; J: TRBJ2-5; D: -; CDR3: CASSELGQETQYF; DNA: TGTGCCAGCAGTGAATTGGGGCAGGAGACCCAGTACTTC
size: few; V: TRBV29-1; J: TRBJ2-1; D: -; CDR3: CSVDTTTGQYNEQFF; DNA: TGCAGCGTTGACACTACTACCGGACAGTACAATGAGCAGTTCTTC
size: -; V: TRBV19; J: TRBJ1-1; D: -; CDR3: CASSTGSNTEAFF; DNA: TGTGCCAGTAGCACAGGGTCTAACACTGAAGCTTTCTTT
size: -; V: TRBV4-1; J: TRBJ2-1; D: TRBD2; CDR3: CASSQPIAGRSYNEQFF; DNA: TGCGCCAGCAGCCAACCAATAGCGGGGAGGTCCTACAATGAGCAGTTCTTC
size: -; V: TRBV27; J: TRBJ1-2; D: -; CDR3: CASSFTGTYYGYTF; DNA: TGTGCCAGCAGTTTTACCGGGACGTACTATGGCTACACCTTC
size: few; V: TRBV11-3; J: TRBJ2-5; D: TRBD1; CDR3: CASSLGGQSKETQYF; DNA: TGTGCCAGCAGCTTAGGGGGACAGTCCAAAGAGACCCAGTACTTC
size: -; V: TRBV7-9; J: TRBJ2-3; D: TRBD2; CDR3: CASSPPGLSTDTQYF; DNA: TGTGCCAGCAGCCCTCCGGGACTATCCACAGATACGCAGTATTTT
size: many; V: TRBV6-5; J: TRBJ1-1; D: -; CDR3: CASSSMVEAFF; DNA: TGTGCCAGCAGCTCGATGGTGGAGGCTTTCTTT
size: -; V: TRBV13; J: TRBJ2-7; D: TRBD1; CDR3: CASLGQGAHEQYF; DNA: TGTGCCAGTTTGGGACAGGGGGCTCACGAGCAGTACTTC
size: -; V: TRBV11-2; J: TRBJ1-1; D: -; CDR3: CASRQGAGPAFF; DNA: TGTGCCAGCAGACAAGGGGCGGGCCCGGCTTTCTTT
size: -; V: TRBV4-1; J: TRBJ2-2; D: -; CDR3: CASSPPLRGYTGELFF; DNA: TGCGCCAGCAGCCCCCCCTTGAGGGGCTACACCGGGGAGCTGTTTTTT
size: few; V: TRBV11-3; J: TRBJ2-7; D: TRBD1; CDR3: CASSPSGTVYYEQYF; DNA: TGTGCCAGCAGCCCCTCCGGGACAGTATACTACGAGCAGTACTTC
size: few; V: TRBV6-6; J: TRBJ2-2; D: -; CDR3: CASSPSAGNAGELFF; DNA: TGTGCCAGCAGTCCCTCGGCAGGGAACGCCGGGGAGCTGTTTTTT
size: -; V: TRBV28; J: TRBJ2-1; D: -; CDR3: CASSSGVFYNEQFF; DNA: TGTGCCAGCAGTTCAGGGGTTTTTTACAATGAGCAGTTCTTC
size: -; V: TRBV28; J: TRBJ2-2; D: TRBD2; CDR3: CASSPQRDIGELFF; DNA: TGTGCCAGCAGCCCTCAGCGGGATATCGGGGAGCTGTTTTTT
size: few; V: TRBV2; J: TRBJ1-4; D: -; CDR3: CASSLGQGGYEKLFF; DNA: TGTGCCAGCAGTCTCGGGCAGGGAGGATACGAAAAACTGTTTTTT
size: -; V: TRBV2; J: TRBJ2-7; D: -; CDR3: CASAGEQSSYEQYF; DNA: TGTGCCAGCGCTGGAGAGCAATCATCCTACGAGCAGTACTTC
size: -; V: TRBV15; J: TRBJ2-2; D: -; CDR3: CATSRGTPRPGELFF; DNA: TGTGCCACCAGCAGGGGTACGCCGAGGCCCGGGGAGCTGTTTTTT
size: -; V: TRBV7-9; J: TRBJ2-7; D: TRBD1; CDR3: CASSPGTGGAGDEQYF; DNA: TGTGCCAGCAGCCCCGGGACAGGGGGCGCCGGTGACGAGCAGTACTTC
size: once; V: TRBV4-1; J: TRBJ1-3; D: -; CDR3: CASSQPLGQFPGNTIYF; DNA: TGCGCCAGCAGCCAGCCCCTCGGACAGTTCCCTGGAAACACCATATATTTT
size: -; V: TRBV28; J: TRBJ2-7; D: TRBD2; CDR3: CASSLFPAGTYEQYF; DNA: TGTGCCAGCAGTTTATTTCCAGCGGGGACCTACGAGCAGTACTTC
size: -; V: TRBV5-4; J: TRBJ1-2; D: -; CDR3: CASSLGTANYGYTF; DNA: TGTGCCAGCAGCTTGGGAACAGCTAATTATGGCTACACCTTC
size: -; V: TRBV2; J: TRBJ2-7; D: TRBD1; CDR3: CASSRYHRGHGNEQYF; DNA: TGTGCCAGCAGCCGTTACCACAGGGGGCACGGGAACGAGCAGTACTTC
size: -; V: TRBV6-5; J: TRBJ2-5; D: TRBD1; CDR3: CASSYTRDRVETQYF; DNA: TGTGCCAGCAGTTACACCCGGGACAGGGTGGAGACCCAGTACTTC
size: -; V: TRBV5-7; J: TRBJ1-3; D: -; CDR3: CASSLEELGGSGNTIYF; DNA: TGTGCCAGCAGCCTTGAGGAATTAGGAGGATCTGGGAACACCATATATTTT
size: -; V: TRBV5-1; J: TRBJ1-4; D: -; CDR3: CASSSQARARMNEKLFF; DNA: TGCGCCAGCAGCTCCCAAGCCCGGGCAAGGATGAATGAAAAACTGTTTTTT
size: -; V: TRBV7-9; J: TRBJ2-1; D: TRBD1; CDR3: CASSDRGRMVGNEQFF; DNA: TGTGCCAGCAGCGACAGGGGCCGTATGGTGGGCAATGAGCAGTTCTTC
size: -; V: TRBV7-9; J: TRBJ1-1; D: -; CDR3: CASSADRDIYMNTEAFF; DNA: TGTGCCAGCAGCGCAGACCGGGACATATACATGAACACTGAAGCTTTCTTT
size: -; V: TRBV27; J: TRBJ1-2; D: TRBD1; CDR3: CASSLIFAGQGRSGYTF; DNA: TGTGCCAGCAGTTTAATTTTTGCGGGACAGGGGAGGAGTGGCTACACCTTC
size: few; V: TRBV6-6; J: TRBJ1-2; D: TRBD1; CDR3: CASSPGTGFGGYTF; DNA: TGTGCCAGCAGTCCCGGGACAGGTTTTGGGGGCTACACCTTC
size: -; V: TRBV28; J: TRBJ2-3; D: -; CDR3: CASSLGLSEDSNTQYF; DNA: TGTGCCAGCAGTTTGGGTCTGTCGGAGGATTCAAATACGCAGTATTTT
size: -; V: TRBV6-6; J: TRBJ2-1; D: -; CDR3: CASSPGINEQFF; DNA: TGTGCCAGCAGTCCGGGAATTAATGAGCAGTTCTTC
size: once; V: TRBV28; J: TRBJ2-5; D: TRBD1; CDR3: CASSPRTGGIETQYF; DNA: TGTGCCAGCAGCCCTCGGACAGGGGGGATCGAGACCCAGTACTTC
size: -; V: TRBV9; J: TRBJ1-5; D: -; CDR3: CASSVEGVVNQPQHF; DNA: TGTGCCAGCAGCGTAGAGGGGGTGGTTAATCAGCCCCAGCATTTT
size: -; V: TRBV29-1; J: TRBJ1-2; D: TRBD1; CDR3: CSVGQGKGYTF; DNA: TGCAGCGTTGGACAGGGAAAGGGCTACACCTTC
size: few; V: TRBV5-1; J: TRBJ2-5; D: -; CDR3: CASSLRGSRYQETQYF; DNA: TGCGCCAGCAGCTTGCGCGGATCGCGTTACCAAGAGACCCAGTACTTC
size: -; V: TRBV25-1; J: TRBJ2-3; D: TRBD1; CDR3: CATRTGSTDTQYF; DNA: TGTGCCACCAGGACAGGGAGCACAGATACGCAGTATTTT
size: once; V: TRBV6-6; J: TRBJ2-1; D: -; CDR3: CASTKTQMGAEQFF; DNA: TGTGCCAGCACCAAGACCCAGATGGGGGCCGAGCAGTTCTTC
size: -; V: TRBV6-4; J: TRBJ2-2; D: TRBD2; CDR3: CASSRTSGDTGELFF; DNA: TGTGCCAGCAGTAGGACTAGCGGAGACACCGGGGAGCTGTTTTTT
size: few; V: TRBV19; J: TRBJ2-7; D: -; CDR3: CASSLTGKTYEQYF; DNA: TGTGCCAGTAGTCTTACCGGGAAAACCTACGAGCAGTACTTC
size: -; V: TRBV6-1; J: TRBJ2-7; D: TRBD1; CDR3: CASTYGTGEREQYF; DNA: TGTGCCAGCACCTATGGGACAGGGGAACGCGAGCAGTACTTC
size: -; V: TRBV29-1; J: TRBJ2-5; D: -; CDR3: CSVSSFQETQYF; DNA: TGCAGCGTTTCCAGCTTCCAAGAGACCCAGTACTTC
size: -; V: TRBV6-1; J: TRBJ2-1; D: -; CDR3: CASSDSAEGYNEQFF; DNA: TGTGCCAGCAGTGATTCCGCGGAGGGCTACAATGAGCAGTTCTTC
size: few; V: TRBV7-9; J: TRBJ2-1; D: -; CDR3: CASSRYSGEEFF; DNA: TGTGCCAGCAGCCGTTACTCAGGGGAAGAGTTCTTC
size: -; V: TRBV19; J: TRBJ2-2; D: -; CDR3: CASSIISAGNTGELFF; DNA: TGTGCCAGTAGTATTATTAGCGCCGGGAACACCGGGGAGCTGTTTTTT
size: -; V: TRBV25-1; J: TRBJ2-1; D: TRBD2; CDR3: CASSAPPGGVNEQFF; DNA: TGTGCCAGCAGTGCCCCCCCGGGAGGAGTAAATGAGCAGTTCTTC
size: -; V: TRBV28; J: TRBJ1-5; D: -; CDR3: CASRNPEGYSNQPQHF; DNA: TGTGCCAGCAGGAACCCAGAGGGGTATAGCAATCAGCCCCAGCATTTT
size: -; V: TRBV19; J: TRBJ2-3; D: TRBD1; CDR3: CASVGTGQVTDTQYF; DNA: TGTGCCAGTGTGGGGACCGGACAGGTCACAGATACGCAGTATTTT
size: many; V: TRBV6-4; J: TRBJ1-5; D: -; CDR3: CASSERENQPQHF; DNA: TGTGCCAGCAGTGAAAGGGAGAATCAGCCCCAGCATTTT
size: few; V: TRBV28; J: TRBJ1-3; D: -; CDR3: CASRSGLPSGNTIYF; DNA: TGTGCCAGCAGATCAGGGCTCCCCTCTGGAAACACCATATATTTT
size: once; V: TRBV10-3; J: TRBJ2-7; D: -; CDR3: CAISLGGSYEQYF; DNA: TGTGCCATCAGTCTGGGCGGTTCCTACGAGCAGTACTTC
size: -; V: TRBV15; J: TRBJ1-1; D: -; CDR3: CATSTGLNTEAFF; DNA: TGTGCCACCAGCACAGGGCTGAACACTGAAGCTTTCTTT
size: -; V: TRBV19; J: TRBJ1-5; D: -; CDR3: CASSKDKGPYSNQPQHF; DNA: TGTGCCAGTAGTAAGGACAAGGGCCCTTATAGCAATCAGCCCCAGCATTTT
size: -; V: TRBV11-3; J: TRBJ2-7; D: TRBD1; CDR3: CASSLLGGITTYEQYF; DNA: TGTGCCAGCAGCTTGTTAGGGGGCATCACTACCTACGAGCAGTACTTC
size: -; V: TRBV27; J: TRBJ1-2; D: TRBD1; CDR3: CASSFHTGGIYGYTF; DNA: TGTGCCAGCAGTTTCCACACAGGGGGAATCTATGGCTACACCTTC
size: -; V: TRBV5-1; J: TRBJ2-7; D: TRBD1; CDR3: CASSPGQAYYEQYF; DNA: TGCGCCAGCAGCCCCGGACAGGCCTACTACGAGCAGTACTTC
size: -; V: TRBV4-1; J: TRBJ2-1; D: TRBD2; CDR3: CASSQESAGTSGSRYNEQFF; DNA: TGCGCCAGCAGCCAAGAATCTGCCGGGACTAGCGGGAGTCGCTACAATGAGCAGTTCTTC
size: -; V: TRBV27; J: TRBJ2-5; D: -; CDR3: CASSFLGTQYF; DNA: TGTGCCAGCAGCTTCCTCGGGACCCAGTACTTC